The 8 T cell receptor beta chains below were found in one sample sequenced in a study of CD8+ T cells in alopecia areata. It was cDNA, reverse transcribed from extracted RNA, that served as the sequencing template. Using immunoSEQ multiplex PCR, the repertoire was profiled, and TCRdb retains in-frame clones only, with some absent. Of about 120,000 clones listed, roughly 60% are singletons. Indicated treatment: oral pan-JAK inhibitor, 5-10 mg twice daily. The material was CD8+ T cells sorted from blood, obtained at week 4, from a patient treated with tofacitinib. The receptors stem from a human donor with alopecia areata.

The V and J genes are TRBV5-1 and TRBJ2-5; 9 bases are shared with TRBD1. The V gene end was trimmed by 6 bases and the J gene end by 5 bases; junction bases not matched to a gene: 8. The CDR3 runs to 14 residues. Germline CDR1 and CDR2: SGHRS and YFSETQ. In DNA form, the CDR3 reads TGCGCCAGCACCCGGACAGGGGAGGAGGAGACCCAGTACTTC. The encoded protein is CASTRTGEEETQYF.

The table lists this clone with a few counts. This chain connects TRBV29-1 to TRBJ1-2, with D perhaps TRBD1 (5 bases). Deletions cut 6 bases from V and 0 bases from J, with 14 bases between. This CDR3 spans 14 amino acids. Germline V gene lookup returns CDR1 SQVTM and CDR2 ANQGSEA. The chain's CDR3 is CSVIDRVANYGYTF. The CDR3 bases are TGCAGCGTCATTGACAGAGTAGCTAACTATGGCTACACCTTC.

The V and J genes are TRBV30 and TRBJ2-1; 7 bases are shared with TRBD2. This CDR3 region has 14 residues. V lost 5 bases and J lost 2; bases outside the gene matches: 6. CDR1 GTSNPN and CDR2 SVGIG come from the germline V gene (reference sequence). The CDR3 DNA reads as TGTGCCTGGTCTTTAGCGGGTACCTACAATGAGCAGTTCTTC. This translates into CAWSLAGTYNEQFF.

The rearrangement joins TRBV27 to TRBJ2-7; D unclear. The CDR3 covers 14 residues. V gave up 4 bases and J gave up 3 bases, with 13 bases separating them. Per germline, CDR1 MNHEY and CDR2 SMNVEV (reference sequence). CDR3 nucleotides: TGTGCCAGCAGTTCGTCGGTGAGCCTCTACGAGCAGTACTTC. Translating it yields CASSSSVSLYEQYF.

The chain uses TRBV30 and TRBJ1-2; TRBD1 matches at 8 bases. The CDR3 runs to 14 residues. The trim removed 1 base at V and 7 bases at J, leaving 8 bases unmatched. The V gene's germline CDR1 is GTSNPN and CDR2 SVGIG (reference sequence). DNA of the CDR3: TGTGCCTGGAGTGACAGCCCAGGGGGCTTTGGCTACACCTTC. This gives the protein CAWSDSPGGFGYTF.

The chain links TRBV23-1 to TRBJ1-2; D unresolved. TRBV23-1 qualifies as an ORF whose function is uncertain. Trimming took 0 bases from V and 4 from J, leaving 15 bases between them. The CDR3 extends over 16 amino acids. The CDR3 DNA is TGCGCCAGCAGTCAATCGGGCCCAATTGGCCTCTATGGCTACACCTTC. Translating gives CASSQSGPIGLYGYTF.

CDR3 protein: CASSLGQGLFSYGYTF. The CDR3 nucleotides read TGTGCCAGCAGCCTGGGGCAGGGACTTTTCAGCTATGGCTACACCTTC. The rearrangement uses TRBV7-9 and TRBJ1-2, with a tentative D call TRBD1 (5 bases). Germline CDR1 and CDR2: SEHNR and FQNEAQ (reference sequence). The CDR3 has 16 residues. Trimming left V 5 bases short and J 4 bases short, with 20 bases between.

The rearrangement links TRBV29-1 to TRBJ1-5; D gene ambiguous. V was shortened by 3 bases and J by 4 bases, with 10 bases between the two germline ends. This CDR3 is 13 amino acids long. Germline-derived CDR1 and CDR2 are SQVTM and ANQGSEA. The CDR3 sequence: CSVDDGHNQPQHF. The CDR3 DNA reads TGCAGCGTTGATGACGGGCATAATCAGCCCCAGCATTTT.